Listed below are T cell receptor beta chains from one sample, sequenced in a study of CD8 T cells in Susac syndrome. Via MiXCR, TCRdb re-called the immunoSEQ multiplex PCR reads, giving one row per CDR3 protein. The table lists about 210,000 distinct CDR3 sequences, about 95% of them singletons, with 0.08% to 0.095% in the top ten. Specimen: CD4+ T cells from PBMCs. The receptors come from a human donor with multiple sclerosis. CDR3s include the opening cysteine and the closing phenylalanine or tryptophan. Fields, in order: V gene, CDR3 protein.

>TRBV29-1
CSALLGAYEQYF
>TRBV7-9
CASSYEQGNTEAFF
>TRBV20-1
CSATGGADIQYF
>TRBV19
CASSIQRGSEQYF
>TRBV2
CASSQDRDGTDTQYF
>TRBV18
CASSPGGKNIQYF
>TRBV27
CASSSQGPRQPQHF
>TRBV7-7
CASSSEGQGNTGELFF
>TRBV20-1
CSARVSNQPQHF
>TRBV14
CASSQLGQGDYEQYF
>TRBV7-9
CASSFQGPDQPQHF
>TRBV7-3
CASSPLGDGSYEQYF
>TRBV3-1
CASSQGGGRELRDF
>TRBV25-1
CASSEGQGKGDTQYF
>TRBV11-2
CASSPGSGYTF
>TRBV12-5
CASVRDPKETQYF
>TRBV20-1
CSANRDRGNQPQHF
>TRBV24-1
CATSDAGRGQNHQETQYF
>TRBV20-1
CSARRVQGSYEQYF
>TRBV20-1
CSAINPVSTDTQYF
>TRBV5-1
CASSLEVANPWDTQYF
>TRBV9
CASSVVWGRCMF
>TRBV20-1
CSARDHRGSSNQPQHF
>TRBV6-5
CASSYSPQIRTGGKLFF
>TRBV29-1
CSVSQGARQPQHF
>TRBV3-1
CASSLSSGGSEQYF
>TRBV3-1
CASSQGQATYGYTF
>TRBV11-2
CASSFRGFGAGELFF
>TRBV11-1
CASSSAGTGGGEQFF